The 5 T cell receptor beta chains in this list originate from one sample, sequenced in a study of patients and donors after allogeneic stem cell transplantation. Via MiXCR, TCRdb re-called the RT-PCR reads, giving one row per CDR3 protein. This sample has some 960,000 distinct CDR3 sequences, with roughly 18% found just once. Material for sequencing was blood, either unsorted or a sorted T cell fraction (not recorded which). These receptors came from a human donor who was either an allogeneic HSCT recipient or a stem cell or donor lymphocyte infusion donor (not recorded which). It is not recorded whose cells these are; they may come from a transplant donor.

The table lists this clonotype with many counts. The chain joins TRBV12-3 or TRBV12-4 to TRBJ1-3, with D possibly matching TRBD1 (5 bases). The CDR3 totals 14 residues. The V end was cut by 4 bases, the J end by 9 bases, with 16 bases between. The CDR3 spells CASSSGLLGGTIYF. DNA for the CDR3: TGTGCCAGCAGTTCTGGACTACTCGGGGGCACCATATATTTT.

The J gene is TRBJ2-3, the V gene TRBV12-3 or TRBV12-4; D possibly corresponds to TRBD2 (6 bases). CDR3 length: 15 residues. V gave up 3 bases and J gave up 2 bases, with 12 bases separating them. The CDR3 DNA is TGTGCCAGCAGTTTGTACGGGGGTAACACAGATACGCAGTATTTT. The encoded protein is CASSLYGGNTDTQYF.

In its sample, this clonotype was seen a few times. The chain carries TRBV6-5 and TRBJ2-1; TRBD2 matches at 12 bases. V dropped 1 base and J dropped 7; count of bases not matched to a gene: 5. From germline, CDR1 is MNHEY and CDR2 SVGAGI. The CDR3 consists of 16 residues. CDR3 sequence reads: CASSYFQLAGGNEQFF. For the CDR3, the DNA is TGTGCCAGCAGTTACTTTCAACTAGCGGGGGGTAATGAGCAGTTCTTC.

The V call is TRBV9, the J call TRBJ2-5; maybe TRBD2 (7 bases). V was cut by 4 bases and J by 1 base, with 29 bases left in between. The CDR3 is 20 residues long. CDR1 and CDR2 from the germline V gene are SGDLS and YYNGEE. CDR3 nucleotides: TGTGCCAGCAGCCCCCGTTTAGGTGGGGGGGCAGGGTGGTCCCAAGAGACCCAGTACTTC. Its protein is CASSPRLGGGAGWSQETQYF.

This rearrangement joins TRBV5-1 to TRBJ2-3; TRBD2 matches 12 bases. The V gene's germline CDR1 is SGHRS and CDR2 YFSETQ. The CDR3 consists of 15 residues. Losses at the gene ends were 3 bases for V and 6 bases for J; bases not matched to a gene: 5. CDR3 sequence reads: CASSSPSGGADTQYF. The CDR3 DNA sequence: TGCGCCAGCAGCTCCCCTAGCGGGGGGGCGGATACGCAGTATTTT.